This TCR beta chain was sequenced in a study of T cell responses to AZD1222 COVID-19 vaccine. Second doses at about 4 or about 12 weeks were pooled. Data came from immunoSEQ multiplex PCR; TCRdb stores just in-frame clones and leaves some out. The profile shows roughly 49,000 clones, approximately 90% of them singletons. With 0 bases clipped from V and 4 bases from J, the junction kept 11 bases outside the gene matches. CDR3 length: 18 residues. Germline CDR1 and CDR2: LGHNA and YNFKEQ. Study results and caveats: Donors in the cohort were predominantly white British and more often female, and clonal diversity was possibly underestimated. Spike-specific TCR depth and breadth grew after two AZD1222 doses.

Comments on this clone: Its target is unknown.

The material was peripheral blood, obtained 28 days after the second AZD1222 dose. The receptor's source is an adult who received the AZD1222 COVID-19 vaccine. The rearrangement joins TRBV4-2 to TRBJ2-2, with 7 bases lining up with TRBD1. DNA of the CDR3: TGTGCCAGCAGCCAAGAACGGTCGCGGACAGGACTCACCGGGGAGCTGTTTTTT. This encodes CASSQERSRTGLTGELFF.